These T cell receptor beta chains were read from a single sample in a study of CD8+CD57+ T cells in acquired aplastic anemia. TCRdb re-analysed the reads in MiXCR, keeping a single row per CDR3 protein. Among 200,000 to 300,000 distinct CDR3 sequences listed, roughly 82% were seen once. The sample comprised sorted CD4+, CD8+, or CD8+CD57+ T cells (not recorded which) from PBMCs. The receptors stem from a human donor with aplastic anemia. The CDR3 runs from the conserved cysteine through the conserved F or W.

13	TRBV19	CASSLQGWNEQFF
14	TRBV25-1	CASSGTDRTYEQYF
15	TRBV19	CASSTTWTSGGEQFF
13	TRBV2	CASSGGGLHAQYF
16	TRBV7-8	CASSLGGGPGKDEQFF
13	TRBV7-9	CASSWGVTGGQFF
16	TRBV19	CASSIASGGREETQYF
13	TRBV15	CASRGRGTDTQHF
16	TRBV25-1	CASSDALAGEVDTQYF
14	TRBV5-8	CASSSSWDDYGYTF
15	TRBV5-1	CASSGLRGAKNIQYF
12	TRBV2	CASSPSGAGYTF
15	TRBV7-8	CASSLRTATNEKLFF
13	TRBV9	CASGGAGGEKLFF
13	TRBV4-2	CASSQEQTGQQFF
15	TRBV9	CASSVGADTQYFDTF
12	TRBV9	CASGGVPGELFF
14	TRBV7-9	CASSLDLRGNTEAF
15	TRBV2	CASSETYSYNSPLHF
14	TRBV15	CGTSRGRGPETQYF
16	TRBV7-2	CASSLGGGTDYGDQFF
14	TRBV7-3	CASSRKANAVEHLF
13	TRBV7-2	CASGFAGGDTKYF
15	TRBV9	CASSLDRGGDSAAFF
15	TRBV7-9	CASSSTGTEYSPLHF
14	TRBV9	CASSVGAGNTGELF
17	TRBV7-6	CASSRIEPGLAINEQFF
13	TRBV29-1	CSVPGQGIYEQYF
14	TRBV11-3	CASSFDQPAGELFF
15	TRBV7-2	CASSVLGPGLYEQYF
19	TRBV7-2	CASSLAGGADTQWANVLTF
13	TRBV9	CASGDAGNIPYFF
15	TRBV24-1	CATSDQAAGAETQYF
16	TRBV11-3	CASSLEGQGGSDEQFF
15	TRBV19	CASSISPGSLNTIYF
16	TRBV7-8	CASSLGVEGFGDLQFF
12	TRBV20-1	CSAITPNYGYTF